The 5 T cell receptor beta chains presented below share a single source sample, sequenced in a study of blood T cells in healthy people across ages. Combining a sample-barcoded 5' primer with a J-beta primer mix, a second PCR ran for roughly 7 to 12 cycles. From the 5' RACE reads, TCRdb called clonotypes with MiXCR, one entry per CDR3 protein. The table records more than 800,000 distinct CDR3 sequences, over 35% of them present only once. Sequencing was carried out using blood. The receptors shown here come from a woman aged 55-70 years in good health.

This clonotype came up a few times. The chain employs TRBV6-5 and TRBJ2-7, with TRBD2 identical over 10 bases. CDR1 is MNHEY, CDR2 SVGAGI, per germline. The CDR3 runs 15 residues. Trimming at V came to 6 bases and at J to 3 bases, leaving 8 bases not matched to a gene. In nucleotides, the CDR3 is TGTGCCAGCAGGAGCCGGACTAGCGGAAACTACGAGCAGTACTTC. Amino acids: CASRSRTSGNYEQYF.

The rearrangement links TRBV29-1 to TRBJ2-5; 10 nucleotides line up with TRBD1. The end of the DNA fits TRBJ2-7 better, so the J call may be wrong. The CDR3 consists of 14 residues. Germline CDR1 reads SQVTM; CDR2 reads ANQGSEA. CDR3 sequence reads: CSVDGTGEGREQYF. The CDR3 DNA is TGCAGCGTTGACGGGACAGGGGAGGGTCGCGAGCAGTACTTC.

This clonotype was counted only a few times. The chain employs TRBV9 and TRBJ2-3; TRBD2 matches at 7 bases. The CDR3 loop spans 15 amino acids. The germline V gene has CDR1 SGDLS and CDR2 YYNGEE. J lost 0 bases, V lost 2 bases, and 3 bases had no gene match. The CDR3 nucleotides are TGTGCCAGCAGCGTCGATAGCGGGAGCACAGATACGCAGTATTTT. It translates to CASSVDSGSTDTQYF.

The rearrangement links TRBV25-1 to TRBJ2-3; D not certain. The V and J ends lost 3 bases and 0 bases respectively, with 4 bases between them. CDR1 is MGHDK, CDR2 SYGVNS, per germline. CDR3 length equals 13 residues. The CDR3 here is CASSDYSTDTQYF. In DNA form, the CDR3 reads TGTGCCAGCAGTGATTACAGCACAGATACGCAGTATTTT.

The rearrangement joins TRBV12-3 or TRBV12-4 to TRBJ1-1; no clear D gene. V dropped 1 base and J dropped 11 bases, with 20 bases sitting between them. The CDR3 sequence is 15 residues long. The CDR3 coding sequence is TGTGCCAGCAGTTTAGGGGGAACCTCGCCTTCGGGTGCTTTCTTT. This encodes CASSLGGTSPSGAFF.